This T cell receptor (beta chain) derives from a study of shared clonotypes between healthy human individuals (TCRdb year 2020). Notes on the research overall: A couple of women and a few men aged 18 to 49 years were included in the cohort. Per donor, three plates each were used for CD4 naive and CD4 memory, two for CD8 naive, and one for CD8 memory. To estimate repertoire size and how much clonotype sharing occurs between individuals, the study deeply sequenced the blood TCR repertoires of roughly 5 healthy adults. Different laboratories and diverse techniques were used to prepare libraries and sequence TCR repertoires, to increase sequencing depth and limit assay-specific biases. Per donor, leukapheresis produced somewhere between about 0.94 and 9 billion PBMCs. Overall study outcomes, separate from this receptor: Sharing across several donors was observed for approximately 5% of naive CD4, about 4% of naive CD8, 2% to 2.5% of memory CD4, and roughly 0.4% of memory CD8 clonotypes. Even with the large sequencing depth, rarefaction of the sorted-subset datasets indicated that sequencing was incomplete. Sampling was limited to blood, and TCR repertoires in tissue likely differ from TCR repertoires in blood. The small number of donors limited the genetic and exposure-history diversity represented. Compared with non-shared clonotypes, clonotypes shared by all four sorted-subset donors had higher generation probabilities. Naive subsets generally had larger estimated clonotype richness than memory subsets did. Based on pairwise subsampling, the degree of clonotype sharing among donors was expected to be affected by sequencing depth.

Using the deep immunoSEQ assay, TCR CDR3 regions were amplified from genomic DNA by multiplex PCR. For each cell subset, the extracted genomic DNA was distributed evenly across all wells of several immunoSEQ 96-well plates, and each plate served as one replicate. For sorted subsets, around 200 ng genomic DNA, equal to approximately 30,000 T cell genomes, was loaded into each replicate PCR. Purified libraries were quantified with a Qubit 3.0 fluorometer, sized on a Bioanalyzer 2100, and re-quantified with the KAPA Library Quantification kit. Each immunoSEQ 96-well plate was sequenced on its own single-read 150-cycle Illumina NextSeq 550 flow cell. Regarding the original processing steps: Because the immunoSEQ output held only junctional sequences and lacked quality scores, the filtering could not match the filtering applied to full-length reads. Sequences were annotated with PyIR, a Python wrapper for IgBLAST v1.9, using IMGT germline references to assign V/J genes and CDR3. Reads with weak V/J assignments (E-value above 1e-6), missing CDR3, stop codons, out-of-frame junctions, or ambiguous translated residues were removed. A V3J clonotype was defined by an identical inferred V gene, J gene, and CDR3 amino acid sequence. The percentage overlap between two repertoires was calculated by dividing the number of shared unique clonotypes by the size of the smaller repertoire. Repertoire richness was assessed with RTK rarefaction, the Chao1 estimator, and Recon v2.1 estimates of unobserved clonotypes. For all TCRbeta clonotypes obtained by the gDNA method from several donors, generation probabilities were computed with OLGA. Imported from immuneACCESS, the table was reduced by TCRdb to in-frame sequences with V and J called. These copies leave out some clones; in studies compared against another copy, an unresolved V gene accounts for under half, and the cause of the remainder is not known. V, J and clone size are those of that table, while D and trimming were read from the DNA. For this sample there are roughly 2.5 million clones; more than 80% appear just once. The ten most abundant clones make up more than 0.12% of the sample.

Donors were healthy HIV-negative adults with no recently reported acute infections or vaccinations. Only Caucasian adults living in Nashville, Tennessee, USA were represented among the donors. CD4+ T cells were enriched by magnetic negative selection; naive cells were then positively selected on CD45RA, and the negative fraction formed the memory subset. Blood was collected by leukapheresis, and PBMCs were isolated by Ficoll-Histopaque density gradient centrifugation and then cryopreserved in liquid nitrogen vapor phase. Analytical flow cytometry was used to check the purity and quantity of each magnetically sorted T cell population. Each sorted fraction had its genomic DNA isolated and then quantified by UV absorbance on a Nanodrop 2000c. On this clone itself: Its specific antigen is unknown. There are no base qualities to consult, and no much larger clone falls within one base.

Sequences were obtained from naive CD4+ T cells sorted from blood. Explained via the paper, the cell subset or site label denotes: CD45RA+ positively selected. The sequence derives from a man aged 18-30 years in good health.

The CDR3: CASSPGSGRATGELFF. Read as DNA, the sequence is TGTGCCAGCAGCCCCGGTAGCGGGAGGGCCACCGGGGAGCTGTTTTTT. The chain was built from TRBV7-2 and TRBJ2-2; 11 central bases correspond to TRBD2. From V the trimming removes 5 bases and from J it removes 4 bases, while the gene matches leave 6 bases of the junction unaccounted for. CDR1 and CDR2 (SGHTA, FQGNSA) derive from the germline V gene. The CDR3 numbers 16 residues from cysteine through phenylalanine. The read is trimmed to its CDR3 DNA, 48 bases read in frame from base 1.